A single T cell receptor (beta chain) is shown here with its context. Only in-frame clones appear in the TCRdb table, and some are missing; sequencing was by immunoSEQ multiplex PCR. The table has more than 35,000 clones, more than 75% seen once. This specimen comes from a study of T cell changes during pregnancy in multiple sclerosis. Between the trimmed V and J ends, which lost 7 bases and 3 bases, there was a span of 8 bases. Germline V gene lookup returns CDR1 SGHRS and CDR2 YFSETQ. This CDR3 contains 11 residues. The TCR comes from a female donor in good health, enrolled as a control in a pregnancy study. This specimen was CD8+ T cells from peripheral blood mononuclear cells, taken after pregnancy. The J gene is TRBJ2-7, the V gene TRBV5-1, with D maybe TRBD1 (6 bases). CDR3 loop: CASSRGYEQYF. The CDR3, as DNA: TGCGCCAGCTCCAGGGGCTACGAGCAGTACTTC.